Each of the 5 T cell receptor beta chains below was sequenced from the same sample in a study of T cells in localized non-small cell lung cancer. Assay used: immunoSEQ multiplex PCR; TCRdb lists only in-frame clones, some missing. This sample has tens of thousands of clones, with around 88% found just once. This specimen was peripheral blood, taken before any cancer treatment. Receptors were obtained from a woman aged 35 to 69 with stage I lung adenocarcinoma.

The chain employs TRBV5-1 and TRBJ2-5; 16 bases align to TRBD2. The germline V gene has CDR1 SGHRS and CDR2 YFSETQ. The J segment lost 5 bases and the V segment lost 2 bases, leaving 3 bases of the junction unmatched. This CDR3 region has 16 residues. CDR3 protein: CASSFGTSGGAETQYF. CDR3 in DNA: TGCGCCAGCAGCTTCGGGACTAGCGGGGGGGCGGAGACCCAGTACTTC.

This clone turned up a few times. The rearrangement joins TRBV6-6 to TRBJ1-5; 8 bases line up with TRBD1. V shed 6 bases and J 6 bases; nucleotides not matched to a gene: 13. Germline V gene lookup returns CDR1 MNHNY and CDR2 SVGAGI (reference sequence). CDR3 length: 16 amino acids. CDR3 amino acids: CASRHITGGESQPQHF. Written as DNA, the CDR3 is TGTGCCAGCAGACACATCACAGGGGGAGAGAGTCAGCCCCAGCATTTT.

V is TRBV30 and J is TRBJ1-6; perhaps TRBD1 as D (6 bases). The CDR3 runs 15 residues. Germline assignment: CDR1 GTSNPN and CDR2 SVGIG (reference sequence). V was trimmed by 7 bases and J by 0 bases, leaving 13 bases between them. The CDR3 bases are TGTGCCTCAAAGGGGGGATACTCCTATAATTCACCCCTCCACTTT. Protein sequence: CASKGGYSYNSPLHF.

V gene TRBV28 combines with J gene TRBJ1-2, with 7 nucleotides matching TRBD1. The V gene's germline CDR1 is MDHEN and CDR2 SYDVKM. V was pared by 6 bases and J by 5 bases, with 9 bases of the junction left unmatched. The CDR3 loop spans 14 amino acids. CDR3 loop: CASRAGQAAYGYTF. The CDR3 coding sequence is TGTGCCAGCAGGGCAGGACAGGCGGCTTATGGCTACACCTTC.

The table lists this clone with a count of one. This chain connects TRBV5-4 to TRBJ1-2; D perhaps matches TRBD1 (5 bases). V lost 5 bases and J lost 7, with 15 bases in between. This CDR3 is built from 13 residues. CDR1 is SGHNT and CDR2 is YYREEE in the germline V gene (reference sequence). The CDR3 spells CASSSQAGGGYTF. The DNA for the CDR3 is TGTGCCAGCAGTTCTCAGGCCGGGGGTGGCTACACCTTC.